This passage covers 3 T cell receptor delta chains from one sample sequenced in a study of Vδ1+ human thymocytes. Study-level points and caveats: Highly polyclonal TRG and TRD repertoires with Gaussian CDR3 length distributions appeared in thymus.

For these TCRs, the target antigens are not known. Extracted RNA was reverse transcribed into cDNA. CDR3 amplicons came from multiplex PCR with pooled V-gene forward and constant-region reverse primers. TCRdb used CATT to re-call clones from the multiplex PCR reads. The sample shows tens of thousands of delta-chain clones, 25% to 30% of them seen only once. The sequenced sample was Vdelta1+ gamma-delta thymocytes from the thymus. Subset meaning: FACS-sorted CD3+ TCRalphabeta- TCRVdelta1+ TCRVdelta2- thymocytes. The receptors were gathered from a boy under two years old who had congenital heart surgery.

This clone was recorded many times. This chain uses TRDV1 with TRDJ1; 11 bases are shared with TRDD3. CDR1 is TSWWSYY and CDR2 is QGS in the germline V gene. This CDR3 region has 16 residues. The trim removed 5 bases at V and 1 base at J, leaving 6 bases unmatched. The CDR3, as DNA: TGTGCTCTTGGGACGGTGTGGGGGATACGCACCGATAAACTCATCTTT. Amino acids: CALGTVWGIRTDKLIF.

A remark on this clone: An end of the junction does not agree with germline; a read error may underlie this. The sample contains more than one DNA sequence encoding this CDR3. The chain is built from TRDV1 and TRDJ1; 8 bases map to TRDD3. Germline V gene data show CDR1 as TSWWSYY and CDR2 as QGS. This CDR3 comprises 18 residues. The CDR3 DNA is TGCGCTCTTGGGGACGAGACTACCCAGTACTGGGGGACCGATAAACTCATCTTT. Amino acid sequence: CALGDETTQYWGTDKLIF.

With respect to this clone: Different DNA sequences within this sample yield the same CDR3. The rearrangement uses TRDV1 and TRDJ1; the D gene is possibly TRDD3 (6 bases). Germline V gene lookup returns CDR1 TSWWSYY and CDR2 QGS. The CDR3 totals 17 residues. V dropped 2 bases and J dropped 0 bases, with 16 bases sitting between them. DNA for the CDR3: TGTGCTCTTGGGGAATCCCGGGATATGGAGTACACCGATAAACTCATCTTT. This translates into CALGESRDMEYTDKLIF.